A single sample gave rise to the 4 T cell receptor beta chains below, sequenced in a study of blood T cell repertoires in COVID-19. The method was immunoSEQ multiplex PCR; TCRdb's version includes in-frame clones alone and lacks a portion of them. The sample carries approximately 250,000 clones, around nine tenths recorded once. Source material: peripheral blood. The receptors derive from a young man with active or convalescent COVID-19.

This chain connects TRBV6-1 to TRBJ2-7; D perhaps matches TRBD2 (5 bases). V lost 1 base and J 0 bases, leaving 10 bases between the germline ends. Germline lookup yields CDR1 MNHNS and CDR2 SASEGT. The CDR3 sequence is 15 residues long. The CDR3: CASSEGPGSSYEQYF. DNA for the CDR3: TGTGCCAGCAGTGAAGGACCGGGATCCTCCTACGAGCAGTACTTC.

On this clone: Other nucleotide sequences in the sample specify the same CDR3. DNA for the CDR3: TGTGCCAGCAGTGACTCGGGCGGGGGGGCTACAGATACGCAGTATTTT. Translating it yields CASSDSGGGATDTQYF. The rearrangement uses TRBV6-4 and TRBJ2-3; 9 bases match TRBD2. There are 16 residues in the CDR3. Unmatched junction bases numbered 4, after V lost 0 bases and J lost 3 bases. Germline CDR1 is MRHNA and CDR2 is SNTAGT.

The chain joins TRBV5-6 to TRBJ1-4; 7 nucleotides match TRBD1. The CDR3 contains 16 residues. CDR1 and CDR2 from the germline V gene are SGHDT and YYEEEE. V lost 7 bases, J lost 3 bases, and 12 bases stayed unmatched. CDR3 DNA sequence: TGTGCCAGCCAACGACTTAGGGACAGAGCTAATGAAAAACTGTTTTTT. Translating it yields CASQRLRDRANEKLFF.

The rearrangement uses TRBV10-3 and TRBJ2-7, with 9 positions matching TRBD2. The junction had 7 bases not matched to a gene; V was cut back by 7 bases and J by 3 bases. The CDR3 sequence is 14 residues long. Germline CDR1 reads ENHRY; CDR2 reads SYGVKD. The CDR3 here is CAIKDSGGRYEQYF. DNA for the CDR3: TGTGCCATCAAAGATAGCGGGGGCCGCTACGAGCAGTACTTC.